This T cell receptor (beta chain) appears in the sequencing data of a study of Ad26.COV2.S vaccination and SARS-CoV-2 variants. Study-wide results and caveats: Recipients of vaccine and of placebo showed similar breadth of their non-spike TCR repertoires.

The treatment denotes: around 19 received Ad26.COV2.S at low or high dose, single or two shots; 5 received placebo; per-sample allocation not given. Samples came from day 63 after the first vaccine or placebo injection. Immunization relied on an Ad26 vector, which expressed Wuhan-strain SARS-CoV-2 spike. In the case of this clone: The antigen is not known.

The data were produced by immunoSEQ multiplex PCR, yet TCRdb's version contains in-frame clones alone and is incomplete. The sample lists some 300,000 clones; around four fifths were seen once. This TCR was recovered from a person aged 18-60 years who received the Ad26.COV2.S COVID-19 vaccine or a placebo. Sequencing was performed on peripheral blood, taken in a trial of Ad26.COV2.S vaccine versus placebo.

DNA for the CDR3: TGTGCCAGCAGCTTGTGGATCCGACAGGGGGATAGCAATCAGCCCCAGCATTTT. Translation gives CASSLWIRQGDSNQPQHF. The chain carries TRBV13 and TRBJ1-5, with 9 bases lining up with TRBD1. The length of the CDR3 is 18 residues. Trimming took 3 bases from V and 0 from J; bases not matched to a gene: 9. The V gene's germline CDR1 is PRHDT and CDR2 FYEKMQ (reference sequence).